This T cell receptor (beta chain) was sequenced for a study of control samples from healthy donors and cancer patients. The repertoire was sequenced with immunoSEQ multiplex PCR; TCRdb's copy has only in-frame clones and lacks some. The sample shows 90,000 to 100,000 clones, 90% of them seen only once. The germline V and J ends were trimmed by 2 bases and 1 base, with 11 bases remaining between them. Germline CDR1 SGHTA, CDR2 FQGTGA. CDR3 length equals 15 residues. The TCR originated in a woman aged 18-29 years in good health. This sequence joins TRBV7-3 and TRBJ2-5; tentative D call: TRBD1 (6 bases). Sequencing was carried out using blood. CDR3 residues: CASSLEGVGQETQYF. In nucleotides, the CDR3 is TGTGCCAGCAGCTTAGAGGGGGTGGGCCAAGAGACCCAGTACTTC.